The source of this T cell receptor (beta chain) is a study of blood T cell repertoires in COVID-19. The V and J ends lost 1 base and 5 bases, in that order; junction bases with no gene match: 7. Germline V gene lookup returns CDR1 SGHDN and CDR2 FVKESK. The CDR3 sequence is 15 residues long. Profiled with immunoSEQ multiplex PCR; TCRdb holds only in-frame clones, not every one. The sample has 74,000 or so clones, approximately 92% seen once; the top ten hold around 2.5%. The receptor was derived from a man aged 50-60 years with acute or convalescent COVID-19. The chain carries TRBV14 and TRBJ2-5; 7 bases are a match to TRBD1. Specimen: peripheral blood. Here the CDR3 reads CASSQVRGPWETQYF. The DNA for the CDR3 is TGTGCCAGCAGCCAAGTTAGGGGGCCTTGGGAGACCCAGTACTTC.